This T cell receptor (beta chain) was sequenced in a study of T cells in Graves' hyperthyroidism and ophthalmopathy (dated by TCRdb to the late 2010s). For the wider study: Peripheral blood samples were taken at initial diagnosis, before any treatment was given. Whether ophthalmopathy could be predicted prospectively was tested in an independent validation cohort made up of roughly 20 hyperthyroidism patients plus 17 patients who later progressed to ophthalmopathy. TCR Vbeta CDR3 sequencing of 120 to 150 peripheral blood samples (approximately 44 ophthalmopathy, 75 to 80 hyperthyroidism and around 17 progressor patients) is reported in the paper. For training and testing, the 80 to 100 patients in the discovery cohort were randomly divided in a 7:3 ratio. In about six Graves' hyperthyroidism patients, the study also compared T-cell repertoires from thyroid tissue with T-cell repertoires from blood. After sampling, hyperthyroidism patients received methimazole starting at 30 mg daily, and ophthalmopathy patients received high-dose intravenous methylprednisolone. To identify distinguishing TCR V-J signatures, a discovery cohort of 90 to 100 patients was used, comprising approximately 40 with Graves' ophthalmopathy and around 57 with stable Graves' hyperthyroidism. Here is what the overall study found, with its caveats: In validation, progression to ophthalmopathy was predicted by the model with 55% to 71% sensitivity and 72.22% specificity, a median of approximately 6.5 months before onset. A 13 V-J signature model separated ophthalmopathy from stable hyperthyroidism, with around 91% sensitivity and 81.08% specificity in cross-validation and 80%/75% in testing. Sample size was not statistically predetermined, and blinding of investigators to group allocation was not performed. Blood samples also contained most of the expanded thyroid clonotypes (frequency above 0.001), which suggests that blood repertoires may reflect thyroid immune responses.

A patient counted as having stable Graves' hyperthyroidism if no progression to ophthalmopathy occurred over 18 months of follow-up. Hyperthyroidism patients were newly diagnosed, with disease duration under 2 months, and aged 18 to 65 years. Patients with uncontrolled infections, other autoimmune diseases, pregnancy or lactation were excluded. Diagnoses were based on clinical symptoms, serum thyroxine and TRAb, thyroid ultrasound and orbital computed tomography. PBMCs were isolated from about 9.2 ml of fresh peripheral blood by Ficoll-Paque density gradient centrifugation. Trizol reagent was used to extract total RNA, and RNA quality was then checked on an Agilent 2100 Bioanalyzer. Per the germline V gene, SGHTA is the CDR1 and FQGNSA is the CDR2. The CDR3 contains 16 residues, cysteine and phenylalanine counted. Kept here is only the CDR3 DNA, which spans 48 bases and is read in frame from base 1. V loses 1 base, J loses 3 bases, and the germline ends lie 15 bases apart.

Points on this clonotype: The antigen it recognizes is unknown. Qualities for individual bases were not recorded, and no much larger clone is one base off.

The TCR beta CDR3 regions were amplified from RNA transcripts. The TCR CDR3 was subjected to a first round of RT-PCR using the HTBI primer set and the Qiagen OneStep RT-PCR kit. Libraries were constructed in a second round of multiplex PCR, after which size selection and purification were performed. The libraries were sequenced on an Illumina HiSeq2000 using paired-end 100 bp reads. In the original analysis: SOAPnuke was used to process the raw data, removing reads that contained adapters or uncalled bases, had a mean Phred below 15, or lacked an exact match to the constant primer or identifier. COPE v1.2.5 was used to merge the high-quality paired reads, and each unique nucleotide sequence was defined as a clonotype. MiTCR v1.1 was used to align the clonotypes against IMGT TRBV, TRBD and TRBJ reference segments. Only V-J combinations with frequency above 0.0001, covering 98% to 99.2% of repertoires, were analysed. The TCS score was defined as the ratio of F50 (clonal expansion) to E x V (chaos), calculated using BLOSUM62-based TCRdist between CDR3 peptides within each V-J. Welch's t-statistics and random forest reduced 450 to 600 V-J features to some 14, which were used in a naive Bayes classifier (R e1071). The similarity between thyroid and blood repertoires was quantified using the Morisita-Horn index. TCRdb reran the public reads through fastp at Q25 and MiXCR, keeping productive beta chains. Entries are consolidated by CDR3 protein sequence, retaining the most common genes and DNA. It is TCRdb's table, rather than the study itself, that gives the V and J calls and clone size. The sample profile shows over 700,000 distinct CDR3 sequences; roughly 40% of them were found once. The ten largest clonotypes hold approximately 8.7% of the sample.

The receptor was derived from a man younger than 35 with Graves' hyperthyroidism. Specimen: blood. The rearrangement combines TRBV7-2 with TRBJ1-1, with TRBD1 perhaps the D gene, on 6 matching bases. Here is the DNA: TGTGCCAGCAGCTTAGAGGGCGCAGGGGTGCACACTGAAGCTTTCTTT. Its translation reads: CASSLEGAGVHTEAFF.